These 9 T cell receptor beta chains share one sample of origin, sequenced in a study of cytomegalovirus exposure and HLA in healthy donors. Amplification used 60 Vbeta primers and 13 Jbeta primers. Sequencing was performed with immunoSEQ multiplex PCR; in TCRdb, only in-frame clones are kept and a portion is missing. The table lists 110,000 to 150,000 clones, 72% of them singletons. The sample was PBMCs. These receptor sequences come from a man aged 40-49 years in good health and CMV-seronegative.

The J gene is TRBJ1-1, the V gene TRBV5-1; TRBD1 matches 7 bases. V gave up 2 bases and J gave up 4 bases; unmatched junction bases: 8. The CDR3 has 15 amino acids. Looked up from germline, CDR1 is SGHRS and CDR2 is YFSETQ. This CDR3 reads CASSFADRDGTEAFF. DNA for the CDR3: TGCGCCAGCAGCTTTGCCGACAGGGACGGCACTGAAGCTTTCTTT.

In its sample, this clone was seen once. The junction and the germline gene differ at one end; a read error may be behind it. J is TRBJ1-3 and V is TRBV18, with a possible D match to TRBD1 (6 bases). CDR1 and CDR2 (germline): KGHSH, LQKENI. The CDR3 totals 16 residues. This chain's CDR3 is CASSPRGGSTRNAIYF. The CDR3 DNA sequence: TGTGCCAGCTCACCACGTGGGGGCTCGACGCGAAACGCCATATATTTT.

The genes are TRBV28 and TRBJ2-5, with D hard to call. This CDR3 is built from 12 residues. V lost 5 bases to trimming and J lost 5 bases, with 9 bases between them. Per the germline V gene, CDR1 is MDHEN and CDR2 is SYDVKM. The CDR3 protein is CASSTPGETQYF. In DNA, the CDR3 is TGTGCCAGCAGTACCCCCGGGGAGACCCAGTACTTC.

The chain links TRBV21-1 to TRBJ1-5; the tabulated D call, TRBD1, remains unverified against the DNA. TRBV21-1 corresponds to a pseudogene. This CDR3 contains 14 residues. The CDR3 nucleotides read TGTGCCAGCAGCAAAGAAGGACACAGAGGGCCCCAGCATTTT. Amino acid sequence: CASSKEGHRGPQHF.

This clone has only a few counts. The chain combines TRBV18 with TRBJ1-4; D is possibly TRBD1 (6 bases). Germline V CDR1 and CDR2: KGHSH, LQKENI. The V and J ends lost 7 bases and 5 bases respectively, with 14 bases between them. The CDR3 extends over 14 amino acids. The DNA for the CDR3 is TGTGCCAGCTTCATCGGGACACAGAATGAAAAACTGTTTTTT. Protein: CASFIGTQNEKLFF.

The chain joins TRBV29-1 to TRBJ2-1, with D possibly matching TRBD2 (6 bases). This CDR3 comprises 13 residues. The germline V and J ends were trimmed by 1 base and 5 bases, with 9 bases remaining between them. Looked up from germline, CDR1 is SQVTM and CDR2 is ANQGSEA. The CDR3 reads CSVEGGTHNEQFF. The CDR3 DNA follows: TGCAGCGTTGAAGGTGGGACTCACAATGAGCAGTTCTTC.

The chain is built from TRBV15 and TRBJ1-4; D uncertain. This CDR3 is 14 amino acids long. CDR1 is LNHNV, CDR2 YYDKDF, per germline (reference sequence). The V end lost 0 bases, the J end lost 2 bases, and 4 bases lay between the germline ends. The CDR3 bases are TGTGCCACCAGCAGAGACCAGACTAATGAAAAACTGTTTTTT. Its protein product is CATSRDQTNEKLFF.

The chain couples TRBV10-3 to TRBJ2-5; the D gene is possibly TRBD2 (5 bases). Germline lookup yields CDR1 ENHRY and CDR2 SYGVKD. Trimming took off 6 bases at V and 5 bases at J, with 16 bases between the two ends. CDR3 length: 14 amino acids. DNA for the CDR3: TGTGCCATCAGAACTGATAACAGCGGTGAGACCCAGTACTTC. This gives the protein CAIRTDNSGETQYF.

The CDR3 loop reads CASSLMNRGPGTGELFF. In nucleotides, the CDR3 is TGCGCCAGCAGCTTGATGAACAGGGGGCCGGGCACCGGGGAGCTGTTTTTT. This chain connects TRBV5-1 to TRBJ2-2, with 9 bases lining up with TRBD1. From germline, CDR1 is SGHRS and CDR2 YFSETQ. After removal of 1 base from V and 4 bases from J, the junction contained 8 bases not matched to a gene. The CDR3 has 17 amino acids.